A selection of T cell receptor beta chains follows, all from one sample in a study of blood T cell repertoires in COVID-19. Some clones are missing from TCRdb's copy, which holds only in-frame ones; the method was immunoSEQ multiplex PCR. The sample consists of 300,000 to 400,000 clones, roughly 87% of them appearing once. The sample consisted of peripheral blood. These receptors were obtained from a man between 25 and 39 years old with COVID-19, enrolled during active disease. The CDR3 runs from the conserved cysteine through the conserved F or W. Fields, in order: V gene, D gene, clone size, J gene, CDR3 protein, CDR3 DNA. The D gene is left open where the match is weak. The size entry is marked missing in some rows and otherwise reads once, few, many or a size class.

V gene: TRBV5-6; D gene: -; clone size: -; J gene: TRBJ2-7; CDR3 protein: CASSLMGAPYEQYF; CDR3 DNA: TGTGCCAGCAGCTTAATGGGGGCGCCGTACGAGCAGTACTTC
V gene: TRBV2; D gene: -; clone size: -; J gene: TRBJ2-1; CDR3 protein: CASSRTALLYNEQFF; CDR3 DNA: TGTGCCAGCAGTCGGACAGCCCTTCTTTACAATGAGCAGTTCTTC
V gene: TRBV5-4; D gene: -; clone size: -; J gene: TRBJ1-1; CDR3 protein: CASSLYGGGTEAFF; CDR3 DNA: TGTGCCAGCAGCTTGTATGGGGGGGGGACTGAAGCTTTCTTT
V gene: TRBV28; D gene: TRBD1; clone size: -; J gene: TRBJ1-1; CDR3 protein: CASSLWGQGGTEAFF; CDR3 DNA: TGTGCCAGCAGTTTATGGGGACAGGGAGGGACTGAAGCTTTCTTT
V gene: TRBV19; D gene: TRBD1; clone size: -; J gene: TRBJ1-2; CDR3 protein: CASSTDRGAGYTF; CDR3 DNA: TGTGCCAGTAGTACCGACAGGGGGGCTGGCTACACCTTC
V gene: TRBV6-5; D gene: -; clone size: few; J gene: TRBJ2-2; CDR3 protein: CASTIGGTIPGELFF; CDR3 DNA: TGTGCCAGCACGATTGGTGGGACAATCCCCGGGGAGCTGTTTTTT
V gene: TRBV7-2; D gene: TRBD2; clone size: -; J gene: TRBJ2-1; CDR3 protein: CASSLGTSGGLNEQFF; CDR3 DNA: TGTGCCAGCAGCCTCGGGACTAGCGGGGGATTAAATGAGCAGTTCTTC
V gene: TRBV6-5; D gene: TRBD1; clone size: -; J gene: TRBJ1-5; CDR3 protein: CASSSGAGTDGQPQHF; CDR3 DNA: TGTGCCAGCAGTTCGGGGGCGGGGACAGATGGTCAGCCCCAGCATTTT
V gene: TRBV11-2; D gene: TRBD1; clone size: -; J gene: TRBJ2-5; CDR3 protein: CASSFTGGEQETQYF; CDR3 DNA: TGTGCCAGCAGCTTTACAGGGGGCGAGCAAGAGACCCAGTACTTC
V gene: TRBV24-1; D gene: -; clone size: -; J gene: TRBJ1-5; CDR3 protein: CATPDSNQPQHF; CDR3 DNA: TGTGCCACCCCAGATAGCAATCAGCCCCAGCATTTT
V gene: TRBV4-1; D gene: -; clone size: -; J gene: TRBJ1-1; CDR3 protein: CASSLGHNTEAFF; CDR3 DNA: TGCGCCAGCAGCCTGGGACATAACACTGAAGCTTTCTTT
V gene: TRBV6-5; D gene: -; clone size: once; J gene: TRBJ2-1; CDR3 protein: CASSNSNEQFF; CDR3 DNA: TGTGCCAGCAGTAACAGCAATGAGCAGTTCTTC
V gene: TRBV10-3; D gene: TRBD1; clone size: few; J gene: TRBJ1-3; CDR3 protein: CAIRGTGGENTIYF; CDR3 DNA: TGTGCCATCAGGGGGACAGGGGGCGAAAACACCATATATTTT
V gene: TRBV6-1; D gene: TRBD2; clone size: medium-sized; J gene: TRBJ2-5; CDR3 protein: CASSELAGGGTQYF; CDR3 DNA: TGTGCCAGCAGTGAACTAGCGGGAGGGGGGACCCAGTACTTC
V gene: TRBV24-1; D gene: -; clone size: few; J gene: TRBJ1-1; CDR3 protein: CATSDSDSLNTEAFF; CDR3 DNA: TGTGCCACCAGTGATTCCGACAGTTTGAACACTGAAGCTTTCTTT
V gene: TRBV9; D gene: -; clone size: few; J gene: TRBJ2-2; CDR3 protein: CASSVGGGSTGELFF; CDR3 DNA: TGTGCCAGCAGCGTAGGTGGAGGGAGCACCGGGGAGCTGTTTTTT
V gene: TRBV9; D gene: -; clone size: few; J gene: TRBJ1-5; CDR3 protein: CASSVEGSGNQPQHF; CDR3 DNA: TGTGCCAGCAGCGTAGAAGGGAGTGGCAATCAGCCCCAGCATTTT
V gene: TRBV12-1; D gene: -; clone size: -; J gene: TRBJ2-7; CDR3 protein: CASSEAREQYF; CDR3 DNA: TGTGCCAGCAGCGAAGCACGCGAGCAGTACTTC
V gene: TRBV30; D gene: TRBD1; clone size: -; J gene: TRBJ2-5; CDR3 protein: CAWSYPGTGKETQYF; CDR3 DNA: TGTGCCTGGAGTTACCCCGGGACAGGAAAAGAGACCCAGTACTTC
V gene: TRBV9; D gene: -; clone size: -; J gene: TRBJ2-6; CDR3 protein: CASSVDQGLSLSGANVLTF; CDR3 DNA: TGTGCCAGCAGCGTAGACCAGGGCCTTTCTCTCTCTGGGGCCAACGTCCTGACTTTC
V gene: TRBV9; D gene: TRBD2; clone size: -; J gene: TRBJ2-1; CDR3 protein: CASSPHSWTSGGRDNEQFF; CDR3 DNA: TGTGCCAGCAGCCCGCACTCCTGGACTAGCGGGGGCCGGGACAATGAGCAGTTCTTC
V gene: TRBV7-6; D gene: -; clone size: -; J gene: TRBJ2-3; CDR3 protein: CASSSPAADTQYF; CDR3 DNA: TGTGCCAGCAGCTCTCCCGCGGCAGATACGCAGTATTTT
V gene: TRBV5-4; D gene: TRBD1; clone size: once; J gene: TRBJ2-7; CDR3 protein: CASSPRTGFYEQYF; CDR3 DNA: TGTGCCAGCAGCCCACGGACAGGTTTCTACGAGCAGTACTTC
V gene: TRBV19; D gene: -; clone size: many; J gene: TRBJ2-7; CDR3 protein: CASSIGGVGYEQYF; CDR3 DNA: TGTGCCAGTAGTATCGGGGGAGTCGGCTACGAGCAGTACTTC
V gene: TRBV19; D gene: TRBD1; clone size: -; J gene: TRBJ2-3; CDR3 protein: CASISGQGVTDTQYF; CDR3 DNA: TGTGCCAGTATCTCAGGACAGGGAGTCACAGATACGCAGTATTTT
V gene: TRBV7-9; D gene: -; clone size: once; J gene: TRBJ2-5; CDR3 protein: CASSFRRPEAQYF; CDR3 DNA: TGTGCCAGCAGCTTTAGACGGCCCGAGGCCCAGTACTTC
V gene: TRBV7-2; D gene: -; clone size: -; J gene: TRBJ2-7; CDR3 protein: CASSLEGQGAYEQYF; CDR3 DNA: TGTGCCAGCAGCTTAGAGGGCCAGGGTGCCTACGAGCAGTACTTC
V gene: TRBV21-1; D gene: -; clone size: -; J gene: TRBJ2-2; CDR3 protein: CASPPGRGNTTGELFF; CDR3 DNA: TGTGCCAGCCCCCCTGGCCGGGGAAATACCACCGGGGAGCTGTTTTTT
V gene: TRBV2; D gene: -; clone size: -; J gene: TRBJ1-1; CDR3 protein: CASSEGGNTEAFF; CDR3 DNA: TGTGCCAGCAGTGAAGGAGGTAACACTGAAGCTTTCTTT
V gene: TRBV19; D gene: TRBD1; clone size: once; J gene: TRBJ1-5; CDR3 protein: CASIPRTGGRPTVGQPQHF; CDR3 DNA: TGTGCCAGTATTCCTCGGACAGGGGGTCGCCCCACCGTGGGGCAGCCCCAGCATTTT
V gene: TRBV3-1/TRBV3-2; D gene: TRBD2; clone size: -; J gene: TRBJ2-7; CDR3 protein: CASSPSASGSYEQYF; CDR3 DNA: TGTGCCAGCAGCCCTTCGGCTAGCGGGAGTTACGAGCAGTACTTC
V gene: TRBV6-1; D gene: -; clone size: -; J gene: TRBJ1-5; CDR3 protein: CASSDFWQGESNQPQHF; CDR3 DNA: TGTGCCAGCAGTGACTTCTGGCAGGGTGAAAGCAATCAGCCCCAGCATTTT